What follows is one T cell receptor (beta chain) and its context. This record belongs to a study of beta chain features in type 1 diabetes. Every isolated RNA sample was fully reverse transcribed, so sequencing captured expressed TCRB transcripts. The data were produced by immunoSEQ multiplex PCR, yet TCRdb's version contains in-frame clones alone and is incomplete. Among approximately 160,000 clones, 9% to 10% were seen once, and the ten largest hold approximately 2.2%. This CDR3 comprises 15 residues. With V trimmed by 0 bases and J by 4 bases, 8 bases remained unmatched. CDR1 and CDR2 (germline): SQVTM, ANQGSEA.

The specimen was central memory CD4+ T cells from blood. The chain uses TRBV29-1 and TRBJ2-7, with 8 bases identical to TRBD1. This receptor was taken from a woman between 18 and 29 years old in good health. The CDR3 loop is CSVEEEGTGHYEQYF. In DNA form, the CDR3 reads TGCAGCGTTGAAGAAGAAGGGACAGGCCATTACGAGCAGTACTTC.